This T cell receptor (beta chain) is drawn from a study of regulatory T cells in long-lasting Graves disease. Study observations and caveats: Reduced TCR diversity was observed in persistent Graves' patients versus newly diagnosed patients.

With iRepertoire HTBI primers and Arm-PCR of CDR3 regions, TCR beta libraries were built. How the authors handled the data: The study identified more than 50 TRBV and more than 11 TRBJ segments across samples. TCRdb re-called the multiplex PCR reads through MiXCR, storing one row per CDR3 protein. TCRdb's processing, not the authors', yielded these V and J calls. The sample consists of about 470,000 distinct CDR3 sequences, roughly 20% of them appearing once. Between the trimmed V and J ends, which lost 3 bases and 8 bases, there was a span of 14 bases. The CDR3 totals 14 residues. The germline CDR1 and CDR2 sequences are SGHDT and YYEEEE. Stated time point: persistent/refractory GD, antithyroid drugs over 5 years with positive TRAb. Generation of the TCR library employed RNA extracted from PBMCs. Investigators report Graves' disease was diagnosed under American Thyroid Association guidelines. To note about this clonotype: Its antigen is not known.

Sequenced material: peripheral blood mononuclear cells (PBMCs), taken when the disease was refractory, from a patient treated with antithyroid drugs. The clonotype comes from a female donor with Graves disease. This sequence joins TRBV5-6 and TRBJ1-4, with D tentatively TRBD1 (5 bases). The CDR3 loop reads CASSSSGAGEKLFF. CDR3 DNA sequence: TGTGCCAGCAGCTCGTCCGGGGCAGGGGAAAAACTGTTTTTT. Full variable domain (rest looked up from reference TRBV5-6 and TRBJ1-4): DAGVTQSPTHLIKTRGQQVTLRCSPKSGHDTVSWYQQALGQGPQFIFQYYEEEERQRGNFPDRFSGHQFPNYSSELNVNALLLGDSALYLCASSSSGAGEKLFFGSGTQLSVL.